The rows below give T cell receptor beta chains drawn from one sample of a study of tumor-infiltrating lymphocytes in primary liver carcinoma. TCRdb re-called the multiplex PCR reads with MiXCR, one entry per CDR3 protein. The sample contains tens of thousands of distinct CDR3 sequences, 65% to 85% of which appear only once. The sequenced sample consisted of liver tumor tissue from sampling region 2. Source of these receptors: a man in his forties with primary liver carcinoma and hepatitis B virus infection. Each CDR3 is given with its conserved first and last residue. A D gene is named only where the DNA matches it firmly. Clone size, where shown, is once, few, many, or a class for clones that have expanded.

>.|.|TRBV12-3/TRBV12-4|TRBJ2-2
TGTGCCAGCAGTTTGATAACAGGAGGTACCGGGGAGCTGTTTTTT
CASSLITGGTGELFF
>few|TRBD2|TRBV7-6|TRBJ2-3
TGTGCCAGCAGCTTAAATAGCGGGAGTGATACGCAGTATTTT
CASSLNSGSDTQYF
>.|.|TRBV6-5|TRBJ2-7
TGTGCCAGCAGTTACGGCACCTCCTATAAGCAGTACTTC
CASSYGTSYKQYF
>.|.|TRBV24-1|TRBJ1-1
TGTGCTACCAGTGGTGTGGGGGCGGAGAACAATAAAGCTTTCTTT
CATSGVGAENNKAFF
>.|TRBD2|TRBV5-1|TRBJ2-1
TGCGCCAGTAACTTATCCCTACTAGCGGGAGGTTTTAATGAGCAGTTCTTC
CASNLSLLAGGFNEQFF
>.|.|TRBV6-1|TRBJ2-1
TGTGCCAGCACTAAAGCGGAGGATGAGCAGTTCTTC
CASTKAEDEQFF
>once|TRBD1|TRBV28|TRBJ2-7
TGTGCCAGCAGTTCCCGGGACAGGGATCGCCAACAGTACTTC
CASSSRDRDRQQYF
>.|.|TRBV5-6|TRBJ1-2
TGTGCAAGCAGCTCCCGCGACAGGATCGTAAGCTATGGCTACACCTTC
CASSSRDRIVSYGYTF
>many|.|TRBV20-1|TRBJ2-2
TGCAGTAAGCGGACAGCCAACACCGGGGAGCTGTTTTTT
CSKRTANTGELFF
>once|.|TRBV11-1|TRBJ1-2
TGTGACAGCAGCCCCCCAGGGACAAACTATGGCAACACCTTC
CDSSPPGTNYGNTF
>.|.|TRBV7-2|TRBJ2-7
TGTGCCAGCAGCTTAGACTATCGACTACCGGGCATCTACGAGCAGTACTTC
CASSLDYRLPGIYEQYF
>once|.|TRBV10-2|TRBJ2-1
TGCGCCAGCAGTGAGTCAACTCGGGATCAGGGCTTC
CASSESTRDQGF
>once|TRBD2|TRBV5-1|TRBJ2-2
TGCGCCAGCAGCATGACCCTCAGCGGGAGCGCGGGAAGCACCGGGGAGCTGTTTTTT
CASSMTLSGSAGSTGELFF
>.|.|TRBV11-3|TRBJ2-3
TGTGCCAGCAGCCCCGGTGGGGGTCCCAGAGATACGCTGCATTTT
CASSPGGGPRDTLHF
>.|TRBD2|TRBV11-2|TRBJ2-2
TGTGCCAGCAGCCTACTAGCGGGGAACACCGGGAAGCCGTTTTTT
CASSLLAGNTGKPFF
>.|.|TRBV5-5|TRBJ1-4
TGTACCAGCAGCTTGAAGTGGAGGAATGGAGAAAAACTGTTTTTT
CTSSLKWRNGEKLFF
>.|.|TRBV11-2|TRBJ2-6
TGTGCCGCCCAGCGACCGCGCTCTAGGGCCAACGTCCTGACTTTC
CAAQRPRSRANVLTF
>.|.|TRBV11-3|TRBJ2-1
TGTGCCGGCAGCTTAGGCGTACCGGGACTTCCCCACAATGAGCAATTCTTC
CAGSLGVPGLPHNEQFF
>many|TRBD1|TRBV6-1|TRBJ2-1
TGTGCCAGCAGTAGGACAGGGGCTGACAATGAGCAGTTCTTC
CASSRTGADNEQFF
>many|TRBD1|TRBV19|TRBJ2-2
TGTGCCAGTAGTCACGGACAGGGCACCGGGGAGCTGTTTTTT
CASSHGQGTGELFF
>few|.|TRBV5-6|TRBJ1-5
TGTGCCAGCAGCTTGGGTACGAGTCCTAGCAATCAGCCCCAGCATTTT
CASSLGTSPSNQPQHF
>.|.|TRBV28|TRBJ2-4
TGTGCCAGCAGTGGGGCGCTGGCCAAAAACATTCAGTGCTTC
CASSGALAKNIQCF
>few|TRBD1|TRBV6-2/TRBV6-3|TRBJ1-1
TGTGCCAGCAGTTGGATAGGGGGCAACACTGACGCTTTCTTT
CASSWIGGNTDAFF
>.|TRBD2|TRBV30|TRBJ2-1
TGTGCCTGGAGCGGTAGCGGGAGGACCGATGGCGCTGAGCAGTTCTTC
CAWSGSGRTDGAEQFF
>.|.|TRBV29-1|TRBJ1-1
TGCAGCGTTGATGGGGGTCCCAGGGAGGCTTCCTTT
CSVDGGPREASF
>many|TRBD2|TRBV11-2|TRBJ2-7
TGTGCCAGCAGCTCCCTTCTCGCGGGAGTGATCTACGAGCAGTACTTC
CASSSLLAGVIYEQYF
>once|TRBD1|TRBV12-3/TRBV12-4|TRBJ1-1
TGTGCCAGCGTATGGGACAGGTCTAACACTGAAGCTTTCTTT
CASVWDRSNTEAFF
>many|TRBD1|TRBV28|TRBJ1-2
TGTGCCAGCAGTGAGACAGGGGGCCTAATTGGCTACACCTTC
CASSETGGLIGYTF
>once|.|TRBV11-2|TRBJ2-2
TGTGCCATCAGCACAGACTCGGACACCGGGAGCTGGTTTTTT
CAISTDSDTGSWFF
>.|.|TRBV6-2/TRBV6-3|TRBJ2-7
TGTGCGAGCAGTTACGAGGTCCACTACGAGCAGTACTTC
CASSYEVHYEQYF
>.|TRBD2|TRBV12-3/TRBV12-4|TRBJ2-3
TGTGCCGGCAGTTTACTCCGGCTCGGGAGTAGCGGGAGAACAGATACGCAGTATTTT
CAGSLLRLGSSGRTDTQYF
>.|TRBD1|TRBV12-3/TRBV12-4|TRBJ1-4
TGCGCCAGCATTATGGGACAGGGGAAACTGTTTTTT
CASIMGQGKLFF
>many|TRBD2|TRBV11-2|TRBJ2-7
TGTGCCAGCAGCTCTGAAGGGACTAGCGGGAGGGCTTCCTACGAGCAGTACTTC
CASSSEGTSGRASYEQYF
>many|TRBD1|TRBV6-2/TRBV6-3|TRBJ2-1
TGTGCCAGCAGCCAACAGGGGTATGAGCAGTTCTTC
CASSQQGYEQFF
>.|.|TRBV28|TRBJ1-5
TGTGCCAGCAGTTTGAGTGGCCAACCCCAGCATTTT
CASSLSGQPQHF
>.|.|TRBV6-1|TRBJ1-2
TGTGCCAGCAGTGAAATTCGAGATAACTATGGCTACGCCTTC
CASSEIRDNYGYAF
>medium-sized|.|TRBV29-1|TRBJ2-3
TGCAGCGCCCTGCCATCCACAGATACGCAGTATTTT
CSALPSTDTQYF
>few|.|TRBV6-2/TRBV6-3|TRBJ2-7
TGTACCAGCAGTTACACGACATACTACGATCAGTACTTC
CTSSYTTYYDQYF
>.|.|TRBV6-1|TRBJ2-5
TGTGCCAGCAGCCCCGAGAGAGGTATGGTGCTGACCCAGTACTTC
CASSPERGMVLTQYF
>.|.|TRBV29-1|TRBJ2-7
TGCAGCGTTGTATCACCCACCTACGATCAGTACTTC
CSVVSPTYDQYF
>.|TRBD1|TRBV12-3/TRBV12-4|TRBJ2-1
TGTGCCAGCAGGGGGTTGGGACAGCCGTACAATGAGCAGTCCTTC
CASRGLGQPYNEQSF
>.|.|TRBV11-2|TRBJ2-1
TGTGCAGGCAGCTCCACCGATGGACCTTCCCAGGAGCAGTTCTTC
CAGSSTDGPSQEQFF
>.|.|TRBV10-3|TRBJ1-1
TGTGGCATTTCCACCGGGGGACAAGAGAACACTGAAGTTTTCTTT
CGISTGGQENTEVFF
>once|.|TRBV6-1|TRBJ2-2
TGTGCCAGCAGTGAATGGTGGTGGCTCGTCAGGGAGCTGTTTTTT
CASSEWWWLVRELFF
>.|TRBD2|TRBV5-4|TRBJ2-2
TGTGTCAGCAGCTCCCTTCAAGCGGGAGGAACCGGGGAGCTGTTTTTT
CVSSSLQAGGTGELFF
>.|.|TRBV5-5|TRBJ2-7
TGTGACAGCAGCTTGTCACAGCTGAGCTCATGCGAGCAGTACTTC
CDSSLSQLSSCEQYF